The 23 T cell receptor beta chains reported below all come from one sample, sequenced in a study of blood T cells in healthy people across ages. The use of a sample-barcoded 5' primer and a J-beta primer mix characterized a second PCR of roughly 6 to 11 cycles. TCRdb itself ran the 5' RACE reads through MiXCR, one entry per CDR3 protein. The data contain approximately 800,000 distinct CDR3 sequences, 35% to 60% of them singletons. Sequences were obtained from blood. These receptors all stem from an elderly man in good health.

This clonotype was found a few times. The CDR3 DNA sequence: TGTGCCAGTAGCCCGAGACAGGGGAAAGGCTACGAGCAGTACTTC. Protein product: CASSPRQGKGYEQYF. V usage is TRBV7-6 and J usage is TRBJ2-1; 8 bases align to TRBD1. The end of the DNA aligns better with TRBJ2-7, so the J call may be wrong. CDR3 length equals 15 residues. Germline CDR1 SGHVS, CDR2 FNYEAQ.

The chain combines TRBV20-1 with TRBJ2-7; possible D gene TRBD1, 5 bases. Germline V lookup: CDR1 DFQATT, CDR2 SNEGSKA (reference sequence). V dropped 0 bases and J dropped 0 bases, with 9 bases sitting between them. The CDR3 extends over 14 amino acids. The DNA of the CDR3 is TGCAGTGCTAGAGACAGGGCTAGCTCCTACGAGCAGTACTTC. Its protein product is CSARDRASSYEQYF.

Note on this clonotype: The junction departs from the called germline gene at one end, perhaps through a read error. The V and J genes are TRBV2 and TRBJ1-1; maybe TRBD1 (6 bases). Germline V CDR1 and CDR2: SNHLY, FYNNEI. The CDR3 has 13 residues. CDR3 sequence (DNA): TGTGCCAGCCAAGGACAGATGAACACCGAAGCTTTCTTT. This codes for CASQGQMNTEAFF.

A few counts support this clonotype. The gene calls are TRBV3-1 and TRBJ2-6; D gene uncertain. V was clipped by 6 bases and J by 0 bases, with 6 bases between them. CDR3 length equals 14 residues. In germline, CDR1 is LGHDT, CDR2 YNNKEL (reference sequence). CDR3 residues: CASRTASGANVLTF. CDR3 nucleotides: TGTGCCAGCAGAACAGCCTCTGGGGCCAACGTCCTGACTTTC.

The V and J genes are TRBV7-3 and TRBJ2-3; TRBD2 agrees at 7 bases. CDR3 length: 15 residues. CDR1 is SGHTA and CDR2 is FQGTGA in the germline V gene. The V gene end was trimmed by 4 bases and the J gene end by 2 bases; junction bases not matched to a gene: 6. CDR3 nucleotides: TGTGCCAGCAGCTCGTCGGGGGGAGACACAGATACGCAGTATTTT. Amino acid sequence: CASSSSGGDTDTQYF.

The rearrangement joins TRBV4-1 to TRBJ1-5; no clear D gene. The germline V gene encodes CDR1 MGHRA and CDR2 YSYEKL. This CDR3 is built from 13 residues. V dropped 2 bases and J dropped 6 bases, with 8 bases sitting between them. The DNA of the CDR3 is TGCGCCAGCAGCCAATCGCGGGGTCAGCCCCAGCATTTT. This encodes CASSQSRGQPQHF.

The chain has TRBV20-1 and TRBJ2-1; 7 bases are shared with TRBD2. The CDR3 is 14 residues long. Germline-derived CDR1 and CDR2 are DFQATT and SNEGSKA (reference sequence). J lost 8 bases, V lost 0 bases, and 7 bases had no gene match. CDR3 amino acids: CSARDWGTTDEQFF. DNA of the CDR3: TGCAGTGCTAGAGATTGGGGGACTACCGATGAGCAGTTCTTC.

Concerning this clonotype: At one end the junction does not follow the germline gene, possibly because of a read error. The gene calls are TRBV12-3 or TRBV12-4 and TRBJ2-5; D gene ambiguous. The CDR3 consists of 12 residues. The CDR3 region is CASSLTQETRYF. In DNA form, the CDR3 reads TGTGCCAGCAGTCTTACACAAGAGACCCGGTACTTC.

The chain's CDR3 is CASSEPGTSNIQYF. The DNA of the CDR3 is TGTGCCAGCAGTGAGCCCGGGACATCGAACATTCAGTACTTC. V and J are TRBV2 and TRBJ2-4; D is perhaps TRBD1 (6 bases). This CDR3 has 14 amino acids. Germline loops: CDR1 SNHLY, CDR2 FYNNEI. Trimming cost V 3 bases and J 7 bases, with 13 bases left between them. Based on the CDR3 plus reference TRBV2 and TRBJ2-4, the full variable domain is EPEVTQTPSHQVTQMGQEVILRCVPISNHLYFYWYRQILGQKVEFLVSFYNNEISEKSEIFDDQFSVERPDGSNFTLKIRSTKLEDSAMYFCASSEPGTSNIQYFGAGTRLSVL.

This clonotype was recorded a few times. The chain carries TRBV20-1 and TRBJ1-2; D is possibly TRBD1 (5 bases). CDR1 is DFQATT and CDR2 is SNEGSKA in the germline V gene (reference sequence). The CDR3 runs 12 residues. The CDR3 DNA reads as TGCAGGCCGGGGGTGTGGGACTATGGCTACACCTTC. Its protein product is CRPGVWDYGYTF.

This clonotype was seen at least ten times. The chain couples TRBV5-5 to TRBJ1-5; D might be TRBD1 (6 bases). The CDR3 covers 17 residues. From germline, CDR1 is SGHKS and CDR2 YYEKEE (reference sequence). Between the trimmed V and J ends, which lost 4 bases and 0 bases, there was a span of 17 bases. The DNA for the CDR3 is TGTGCCAGCAGCGGGGGATCAGGGGACTATAGCAATCAGCCCCAGCATTTT. This sequence encodes CASSGGSGDYSNQPQHF. Full variable domain (rest looked up from reference TRBV5-5 and TRBJ1-5): DAGVTQSPTHLIKTRGQQVTLRCSPISGHKSVSWYQQVLGQGPQFIFQYYEKEERGRGNFPDRFSARQFPNYSSELNVNALLLGDSALYLCASSGGSGDYSNQPQHFGDGTRLSIL.

This clonotype was observed many times. At one end, the junction sequence differs from germline, possibly due to a read error. CDR3 region: CASSLAGGSGDTQYF. For the CDR3, the DNA is TGTGCCAGCAGCCTAGCGGGAGGTTCAGGAGATACGCAGTATTTT. The chain couples TRBV7-2 to TRBJ2-3, with 11 positions matching TRBD2. CDR3 length equals 15 residues. The germline V gene encodes CDR1 SGHTA and CDR2 FQGNSA. The variable domain in full, with the rest retrieved from reference TRBV7-2 and TRBJ2-3, is GAGVSQSPSNKVTEKGKDVELRCDPISGHTALYWYRQSLGQGLEFLIYFQGNSAPDKSGLPSDRFSAERTGGSVSTLTIQRTQQEDSAVYLCASSLAGGSGDTQYFGPGTRLTVL.

This clonotype has only a few counts. The rearrangement links TRBV5-4 to TRBJ2-1; 7 nucleotides agree with TRBD2. Germline V gene data show CDR1 as SGHNT and CDR2 as YYREEE (reference sequence). The CDR3 is made up of 14 amino acids. The junction had 7 bases not matched to a gene; V was cut back by 3 bases and J by 7 bases. This CDR3 is CASSSSGRVNEQFF. Written as DNA, the CDR3 is TGTGCCAGCAGCTCTAGCGGACGCGTGAATGAGCAGTTCTTC.

The J gene is TRBJ1-5, the V gene TRBV7-2, with 11 bases matching TRBD1. Per germline, CDR1 SGHTA and CDR2 FQGNSA. After removal of 2 bases from V and 1 base from J, the junction contained 4 bases not matched to a gene. The CDR3 is 17 residues long. CDR3 amino acids: CASSLYGQGASNQPQHF. The CDR3 DNA is TGTGCCAGCAGCTTATATGGACAGGGGGCCAGCAATCAGCCCCAGCATTTT.

The rearrangement uses TRBV7-8 and TRBJ2-1; tentative D call: TRBD1 (6 bases). Trimming left V 5 bases short and J 7 bases short, with 18 bases between. The CDR3 is 15 amino acids. Germline-derived CDR1 and CDR2 are SGHVS and FQNEAQ. The CDR3 nucleotides read TGTGCCAGCAGCCCTAGTTCGGTAGGGGGAAATGAGCAGTTCTTC. Its translation is CASSPSSVGGNEQFF.

This rearrangement joins TRBV3-1 to TRBJ1-2; TRBD1 is a possible D gene (6 bases). Germline CDR1 and CDR2: LGHDT and YNNKEL (reference sequence). The CDR3 is 12 amino acids. With 0 bases removed from V and 8 bases from J, the gap between germline ends came to 7 bases. CDR3 protein: CASSQEGAGYTF. CDR3 bases: TGTGCCAGCAGCCAAGAGGGGGCCGGCTACACCTTC.

A single count supports this clonotype. V and J are TRBV30 and TRBJ1-2, with D possibly matching TRBD1 (6 bases). This CDR3 has 12 residues. V lost 3 bases to trimming and J lost 7 bases, with 12 bases between them. Per germline, CDR1 GTSNPN and CDR2 SVGIG (reference sequence). CDR3 region: CAWRSTGCGYTF. CDR3 coding DNA: TGTGCCTGGAGAAGCACAGGGTGTGGCTACACCTTC.

V and J are TRBV28 and TRBJ1-3; the match to TRBD1 covers 7 bases. Germline trimming cut 2 bases from V and 4 bases from J; bases unmatched to any gene: 5. This CDR3 region has 15 residues. The germline V gene encodes CDR1 MDHEN and CDR2 SYDVKM. This chain's CDR3 is CASSLSQGDGNTIYF. Here the CDR3 DNA reads TGTGCCAGCAGTTTAAGTCAGGGGGACGGAAACACCATATATTTT. Supplemented by reference TRBV28 and TRBJ1-3, the full variable domain reads DVKVTQSSRYLVKRTGEKVFLECVQDMDHENMFWYRQDPGLGLRLIYFSYDVKMKEKGDIPEGYSVSREKKERFSLILESASTNQTSMYLCASSLSQGDGNTIYFGEGSWLTVV.

The V and J genes are TRBV7-9 and TRBJ2-7; no firm D call. Deletions cut 4 bases from V and 3 bases from J, with 13 bases between. Germline values: CDR1 SEHNR, CDR2 FQNEAQ (reference sequence). The CDR3 runs to 14 residues. CDR3 loop: CASSSSDSIYEQYF. The CDR3 DNA sequence: TGTGCCAGCAGCTCGTCCGACTCTATCTACGAGCAGTACTTC.

V and J are TRBV13 and TRBJ2-7; D may match TRBD1 or TRBD2 (5 bases each). The CDR3 has 14 residues. The ends were cut back, 5 bases at V and 1 base at J, with 12 bases in the middle. CDR1 and CDR2 (germline): PRHDT, FYEKMQ (reference sequence). The CDR3 nucleotides read TGTGCCAGCAGCCAAGGTGGGGGATCCTACGAGCAGTACTTC. This codes for CASSQGGGSYEQYF.

This chain connects TRBV21-1 to TRBJ2-3; TRBD1, the table's D call, was not compared with the DNA. TRBV21-1 is assigned pseudogene status. The CDR3 covers 14 residues. The CDR3 spells CASSNGKFQDTQYF. The CDR3 nucleotides are TGTGCCAGCAGCAACGGGAAATTCCAAGATACGCAGTATTTT.

The V and J genes are TRBV11-2 and TRBJ2-3; the match to TRBD1 covers 10 bases. The CDR3 spans 17 residues. The J segment lost 1 base and the V segment lost 5 bases, leaving 9 bases of the junction unmatched. Germline V gives CDR1 SGHAT, CDR2 FQNNGV. For the CDR3, the DNA is TGTGCCAGCAGCCTCGGGACAGGGGCCGATCGCACAGATACGCAGTATTTT. Translation gives CASSLGTGADRTDTQYF.

This chain links TRBV2 with TRBJ2-5; 9 bases are shared with TRBD1. In germline, CDR1 is SNHLY, CDR2 FYNNEI. The CDR3 spans 16 residues. Losses at the gene ends were 6 bases for V and 4 bases for J; bases not matched to a gene: 12. CDR3 coding DNA: TGTGCCAGCAGGCCATATACGGGACAGGGCAGAGAGACCCAGTACTTC. It specifies CASRPYTGQGRETQYF.